The rows below give T cell receptor beta chains drawn from one sample of a study of cytomegalovirus exposure and HLA in healthy donors. Libraries were prepared by immunoSEQ multiplex PCR; TCRdb keeps only in-frame clonotypes and omits some of them. The top ten clones hold around 1.4% of a sample with more than 150,000 clones, around 80% of them seen once. The sequencing input was PBMCs. The receptor source for this set is a girl between 5 and 17 years old in good health and CMV-seropositive. Both conserved end residues are part of each CDR3. D genes are given only for firm matches. Clone size appears in some rows only: once, few, many, or a class for an expanded clone.

d_call j_call v_call clone_size cdr3_aa cdr3_nt
. TRBJ2-1 TRBV5-4 . CASSLGGTSRYEQFF TGTGCCAGCAGCTTGGGAGGAACCTCACGGTATGAGCAGTTCTTC
. TRBJ1-1 TRBV21-1 . CASTRSGRITEAFF TGTGCCAGTACAAGGTCCGGCAGGATCACTGAAGCTTTCTTT
. TRBJ2-7 TRBV5-6 . CASSSGLSSYEQYF TGTGCCAGCAGCTCCGGACTGAGCTCCTACGAGCAGTACTTC
. TRBJ1-3 TRBV9 . CASSGRTGSSGNTIYF TGTGCCAGCAGCGGACGAACAGGGAGTTCTGGAAACACCATATATTTT
. TRBJ1-1 TRBV5-1 . CASSLNAGAWEAFF TGCGCCAGCAGCTTGAACGCAGGGGCCTGGGAAGCTTTCTTT
TRBD1 TRBJ1-3 TRBV5-1 . CASSLYRGNTIYF TGCGCCAGCAGCTTGTACAGGGGGAACACCATATATTTT
TRBD2 TRBJ2-6 TRBV9 . CASSPYEAVREAFSGANVLTF TGTGCCAGCAGCCCCTACGAAGCGGTGCGGGAGGCTTTTTCTGGGGCCAACGTCCTGACTTTC
TRBD1 TRBJ1-3 TRBV30 . CAWSGAGTVGNTIYF TGTGCCTGGAGTGGGGCCGGGACAGTTGGAAACACCATATATTTT
TRBD2 TRBJ2-7 TRBV25-1 few CASSNARTSGSYEQYF TGTGCCAGCAGTAATGCTCGGACTAGCGGGTCCTACGAGCAGTACTTC
TRBD1 TRBJ2-7 TRBV10-3 few CAISEGQGAYEQYF TGTGCCATCAGTGAGGGGCAGGGGGCCTACGAGCAGTACTTC
TRBD1 TRBJ1-5 TRBV19 . CASSSLGQDLYF TGTGCCAGTAGTTCACTAGGACAGGACCTCTATTTT
TRBD2 TRBJ2-3 TRBV7-9 . CASSPTSGYSTDTQYF TGTGCCAGCAGTCCAACTAGCGGGTACAGCACAGATACGCAGTATTTT
TRBD1 TRBJ1-2 TRBV14 . CASSRGQASYGYTF TGTGCCAGCAGCCGCGGACAGGCCAGCTATGGCTACACCTTC
TRBD1 TRBJ2-2 TRBV19 few CASSGTARDTGELFF TGTGCCAGTAGCGGGACAGCACGGGACACCGGGGAGCTGTTTTTT
TRBD1 TRBJ1-1 TRBV11-1 . CASSPRQGNTEAFF TGTGCCAGCAGCCCCAGACAGGGGAACACTGAAGCTTTCTTT
TRBD1 TRBJ1-2 TRBV5-1 . CASSPAGGNGYTF TGCGCCAGCAGCCCCGCAGGGGGCAATGGCTACACCTTC
TRBD2 TRBJ2-1 TRBV27 few CASSLSGTSGLYNEQFF TGTGCCAGCAGTTTATCCGGGACTAGCGGCTTGTACAATGAGCAGTTCTTC
. TRBJ2-1 TRBV6-6 . CASSYGFGNEQFF TGTGCCAGCAGTTACGGTTTCGGGAATGAGCAGTTCTTC
. TRBJ2-1 TRBV28 . CASSGLGYNEQFF TGTGCCAGCAGTGGACTGGGCTACAATGAGCAGTTCTTC
TRBD1 TRBJ2-7 TRBV19 . CASSPGQGPYEQYF TGTGCCAGTAGCCCGGGACAGGGTCCCTACGAGCAGTACTTC
. TRBJ2-2 TRBV11-1 few CASSFSGVNTGELFF TGTGCCAGCAGCTTCTCGGGAGTGAACACCGGGGAGCTGTTTTTT
. TRBJ2-7 TRBV16 few CASSQGTGPYEQYF TGTGCCAGCAGCCAAGGCACAGGGCCCTACGAGCAGTACTTC
. TRBJ2-7 TRBV13 once CASSFDVWSGAYEQYF TGTGCCAGCAGCTTCGATGTATGGTCAGGGGCCTACGAGCAGTACTTC
TRBD2 TRBJ2-1 TRBV4-2 few CASSRTSRDEQFF TGTGCCAGCAGCCGGACTAGCAGGGATGAGCAGTTCTTC
. TRBJ1-2 TRBV5-1 . CASSRQSEDYTF TGCGCCAGCAGCCGACAATCGGAAGACTACACCTTC
TRBD2 TRBJ2-7 TRBV6-5 . CASSYAGGGYEQYF TGTGCCAGCAGTTACGCTGGGGGGGGCTACGAGCAGTACTTC
. TRBJ1-1 TRBV7-9 . CASSPRDRGAFF TGTGCCAGCAGTCCCCGCGACAGAGGAGCTTTCTTT
. TRBJ1-1 TRBV4-1 . CASSQDLKGGRSEAFF TGCGCCAGCAGCCAAGATCTAAAAGGGGGACGCTCTGAAGCTTTCTTT
. TRBJ1-2 TRBV5-5 . CASSFRQVPYGYTF TGTGCCAGCAGCTTCAGACAGGTACCCTATGGCTACACCTTC
. TRBJ2-1 TRBV19 . CASSPRGSAMNEQFF TGTGCCAGTAGTCCCCGGGGTAGCGCGATGAATGAGCAGTTCTTC
TRBD1 TRBJ2-5 TRBV5-4 . CASRVQGQGLDQETQYF TGTGCCAGCAGAGTTCAGGGACAGGGGTTGGACCAAGAGACCCAGTACTTC
TRBD2 TRBJ2-1 TRBV18 . CASSPIAGISYNEQFF TGTGCCAGCTCACCAATAGCGGGAATCTCCTACAATGAGCAGTTCTTC
TRBD2 TRBJ2-1 TRBV19 . CASSMFPSGVNEQFF TGTGCCAGTAGTATGTTCCCTAGCGGGGTTAATGAGCAGTTCTTC
TRBD2 TRBJ2-1 TRBV10-3 . CAISYGLAGGNEQFF TGTGCCATCAGTTACGGACTAGCGGGGGGAAATGAGCAGTTCTTC
. TRBJ2-1 TRBV2 . CASTRENNEQFF TGTGCCAGCACCCGAGAGAACAATGAGCAGTTCTTC
. TRBJ2-7 TRBV21-1 . CASSNRDTSYEQYF TGTGCCAGCAGCAACCGGGACACATCCTACGAGCAGTACTTC
. TRBJ2-4 TRBV11-2 . CASSSRVRGIQYF TGTGCCAGCAGCTCCAGAGTAAGGGGCATTCAGTACTTC
. TRBJ1-2 TRBV30 . CAWSGGPFRAGFYGYTF TGTGCCTGGAGTGGGGGCCCCTTCAGGGCGGGGTTCTATGGCTACACCTTC
TRBD1 TRBJ1-2 TRBV2 . CASSGTGRSGYTF TGTGCCAGCAGTGGGACAGGGAGGTCTGGCTACACCTTC
TRBD1 TRBJ2-7 TRBV9 once CASSPQDRAEQYF TGTGCCAGCAGCCCCCAGGACAGGGCCGAGCAGTACTTC
TRBD2 TRBJ2-7 TRBV30 few CAWSISSGTYEQYF TGTGCCTGGAGTATATCTAGCGGAACCTACGAGCAGTACTTC
TRBD2 TRBJ2-7 TRBV5-1 . CASSRTSNEQYF TGCGCCAGCAGCCGGACTAGCAACGAGCAGTACTTC
TRBD1 TRBJ2-7 TRBV2 . CASRRQGMGLYEQYF TGTGCCAGCAGACGACAGGGAATGGGGCTCTACGAGCAGTACTTC
. TRBJ1-1 TRBV7-9 . CASSQNRDLTEAFF TGTGCCAGCAGCCAGAACAGGGATTTGACTGAAGCTTTCTTT
. TRBJ1-1 TRBV30 . CAWSRGATEAFF TGTGCCTGGAGTCGGGGTGCCACTGAAGCTTTCTTT
TRBD2 TRBJ2-5 TRBV7-2 . CASSLVGPGEREAGETQYF TGTGCCAGCAGCTTAGTGGGGCCTGGTGAGCGGGAGGCTGGGGAGACCCAGTACTTC
TRBD1 TRBJ1-5 TRBV27 . CASSLGTGVGNQPQHF TGTGCCAGCAGTTTAGGAACAGGGGTCGGCAATCAGCCCCAGCATTTT
. TRBJ2-5 TRBV5-1 once CASSLDGSQYF TGCGCCAGCAGCTTGGACGGTTCCCAGTACTTC
TRBD1 TRBJ1-2 TRBV5-4 . CASSSGQGSYGYTF TGTGCCAGCAGCTCGGGACAGGGGAGCTATGGCTACACCTTC